The 2 T cell receptor beta chains reported below all come from one sample, sequenced in a study of human T cells and chemical hapten exposure. Specified time point: patch test 3, about 24 weeks after DPC sensitization. Treatment here: therapeutic diphenylcyclopropenone sensitization with weekly scalp DPC. TCRdb re-derived calls from the RACE reads in MiXCR, one entry per CDR3 protein. The data contain about 120,000 distinct CDR3 sequences, roughly 12% of them singletons. The sample consisted of whole blood, taken in connection with sensitization to the hapten diphenylcyclopropenone (DPC). The receptor set was obtained from a woman between 45 and 65 years old with alopecia areata. Some clones in this sample may be carry-over from other donors' samples.

This clonotype came up a few times. The chain uses TRBV5-1 and TRBJ1-1; D is ambiguous. This CDR3 spans 13 amino acids. Trimming stripped 7 bases from V and 4 bases from J, with 14 bases between. Germline V gene lookup returns CDR1 SGHRS and CDR2 YFSETQ. The CDR3 DNA reads as TGCGCCAGCTCCGACCCCACGCTCACTGAAGCTTTCTTT. Translating gives CASSDPTLTEAFF.

The V and J genes are TRBV20-1 and TRBJ2-7, with D unresolved. The CDR3 extends over 12 amino acids. The V end was cut by 0 bases, the J end by 7 bases, with 10 bases between. From germline, CDR1 is DFQATT and CDR2 SNEGSKA (reference sequence). The CDR3 DNA reads TGCAGTGCTAGAGATGAAGGCCTAGAGCAGTACTTC. Its protein product is CSARDEGLEQYF.